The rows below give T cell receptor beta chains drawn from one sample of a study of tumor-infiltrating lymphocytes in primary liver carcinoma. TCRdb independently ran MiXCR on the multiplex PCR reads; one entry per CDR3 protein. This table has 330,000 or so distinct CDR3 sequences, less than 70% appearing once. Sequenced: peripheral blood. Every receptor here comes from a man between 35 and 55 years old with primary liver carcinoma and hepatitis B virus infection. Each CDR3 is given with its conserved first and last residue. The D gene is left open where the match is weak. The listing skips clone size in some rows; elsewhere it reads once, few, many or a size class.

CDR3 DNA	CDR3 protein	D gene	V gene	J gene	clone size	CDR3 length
TGCAGTGCTAGAGTTGGAACTTATGGCTACACCTTC	CSARVGTYGYTF	-	TRBV20-1	TRBJ1-2	once	12
TGTGCCAGCAGCTTAACTAGCGGGACCCCCTCCTACGAACAGTACTTC	CASSLTSGTPSYEQYF	TRBD2	TRBV11-2	TRBJ2-7	-	16
TGTGTCAGCAGCAAAGACAGGAGCAAACAGCCCCAGCATTTT	CVSSKDRSKQPQHF	-	TRBV11-2	TRBJ1-5	-	14
TGTGCCAGCAGTTCTACGACTCCACCGTTTGGGAACACCGGGGAGCTGTTTTTT	CASSSTTPPFGNTGELFF	-	TRBV12-3/TRBV12-4	TRBJ2-2	many	18
TGTGCCAGCAGTGGCCACGAGACCCAGTACTTC	CASSGHETQYF	-	TRBV6-1	TRBJ2-5	-	11
TGTGCCAGCAGCTCTGGGGGTTCCTACAATGAGCAGTTCTTC	CASSSGGSYNEQFF	-	TRBV11-3	TRBJ2-1	many	14
TGTGCCAGTGGATCCACAGGGAGCACAAATACGCAGTATTTT	CASGSTGSTNTQYF	-	TRBV7-8	TRBJ2-3	-	14
TGTGGCAGCAGTTACATTGGACATTATAGCAATCAGCCCCAGCATTTT	CGSSYIGHYSNQPQHF	-	TRBV6-2/TRBV6-3	TRBJ1-5	-	16
TGTGCCAGCAGCCAAGACGACCTGACTAGCGGTTACAATGAGCAGTTCTTC	CASSQDDLTSGYNEQFF	TRBD2	TRBV4-2	TRBJ2-1	-	17
TGCGCCAGCAGCTGGGACGTCTATGGCTACACCTTC	CASSWDVYGYTF	-	TRBV5-1	TRBJ1-2	-	12
TGTGCCAGCAGCTACCAAGCGGGTTTCACATATACGCAGTACTTT	CASSYQAGFTYTQYF	-	TRBV11-2	TRBJ2-3	-	15
TGTGCCAGCAGCTTAAGACTAGCGGTCCCCTACAATGAGCAGTTCTTC	CASSLRLAVPYNEQFF	TRBD2	TRBV11-1	TRBJ2-1	many	16
TGTGCCTGGAGTGCTCCCCTAGGACACGAGCAGTACTTC	CAWSAPLGHEQYF	-	TRBV30	TRBJ2-7	-	13
TGTGCCAGAAGTCTACACCAGGGCGAGGGATCACCCCTCCACTTT	CARSLHQGEGSPLHF	-	TRBV12-3/TRBV12-4	TRBJ1-6	-	15
TGTGCCAGCAGCTTAGTGGCCTCTACCTACGAGCAGTACTTC	CASSLVASTYEQYF	-	TRBV11-2	TRBJ2-7	many	14
TGTGCCAGCAGTTTGGGGGACGCCAACACAGATACGCAGTATTTT	CASSLGDANTDTQYF	-	TRBV28	TRBJ2-3	once	15
TGCGCCAGCAACGACGGACAGGGAGCGGCAGATACGCAGTATTTT	CASNDGQGAADTQYF	TRBD1	TRBV5-1	TRBJ2-3	few	15
TGTGCCAGCATCACGGGACTCTTTTCCTACGAGCAGTACTTC	CASITGLFSYEQYF	-	TRBV6-1	TRBJ2-7	-	14
TGCGTCAGCAGCCAAGATACAGGAAGGGGCCAGCCCCAGCATTTT	CVSSQDTGRGQPQHF	-	TRBV4-3	TRBJ1-5	once	15
TGTGCCAGCAGCCAAGGAAGGGGAGGAGAGACCCAGTACTTC	CASSQGRGGETQYF	-	TRBV4-2	TRBJ2-5	many	14
TGTGCCAGCAATAAACGGACTGAGAATTCACCCCTCCACTTT	CASNKRTENSPLHF	-	TRBV6-4	TRBJ1-6	few	14
TGCGCCAGCAGCCAAAGTAGGACCGGGACTAGCGGGAGGGCCGCTTTGAAGAATGAGCAGTTCTTC	CASSQSRTGTSGRAALKNEQFF	TRBD2	TRBV4-3	TRBJ2-1	few	22
TGTGCCAGCAGCAAGGAGATGAACACCGGGGAGCTGTTTTTT	CASSKEMNTGELFF	-	TRBV4-2	TRBJ2-2	-	14
TGTGCCAGCAGGGCGCGGACTAGCGAGAGGTGCACAGATACGCAGTATTTT	CASRARTSERCTDTQYF	TRBD2	TRBV6-1	TRBJ2-3	-	17
TGTGCCAGCAGCGCTCAGGCAGGGCCGTACGAGCAGTACTTC	CASSAQAGPYEQYF	-	TRBV11-2	TRBJ2-7	-	14
TGTGCCAGCAGTTTCTTCGGGGCCTCCTACGAGCAGTACTTC	CASSFFGASYEQYF	-	TRBV12-3/TRBV12-4	TRBJ2-7	-	14
TGCGCCATCAGCTTGGAGGTTGCGGGAGGGATCCATGAGCAGTTCTTC	CAISLEVAGGIHEQFF	TRBD2	TRBV5-1	TRBJ2-1	-	16
TGTAGCGTTGAAGTTAGGGGTGACACCGTGGAGCTGTTTTTT	CSVEVRGDTVELFF	-	TRBV29-1	TRBJ2-2	-	14
TGTGCCAGCAGGCCGCCAGGCTCCTACGAGCAGTACTTC	CASRPPGSYEQYF	-	TRBV5-1	TRBJ2-7	few	13
TGCAGCGTTTTACGTGGTTCGGGAGTGGGGAGCTCCTACGAGCAGTACTTC	CSVLRGSGVGSSYEQYF	-	TRBV29-1	TRBJ2-7	-	17
TGTGCCAGCAGCAGGGAGCCGGAGACCCAGTACTTC	CASSREPETQYF	-	TRBV5-6	TRBJ2-5	-	12
TGCGCCAGCAGCCAAGATCCGGGGATGGGCTACGAGCAGTACTTC	CASSQDPGMGYEQYF	-	TRBV4-1	TRBJ2-7	many	15
TGCGTCAACAGCTTGTACCCTAGTGAGCAGTTCTTC	CVNSLYPSEQFF	-	TRBV5-1	TRBJ2-1	-	12
TGTGCCTGGACAGCGGGAGTAGTCCACAATGAGCAGTTCTTC	CAWTAGVVHNEQFF	TRBD2	TRBV30	TRBJ2-1	-	14
TGCGCCAACAGCTCAACCGGACTAGCGGGAGCGGTGAACAATGAGCAGTTCTTC	CANSSTGLAGAVNNEQFF	TRBD2	TRBV5-1	TRBJ2-1	-	18
TGTGCCAGCAGTTTACGGGACAGGCCATTTGGTCCGTACTTC	CASSLRDRPFGPYF	TRBD1	TRBV28	TRBJ2-7	-	14
TGCGCCAGGAGCCATACGACAGGGAGCACCGGGGAGCTGTTTTTT	CARSHTTGSTGELFF	TRBD1	TRBV5-1	TRBJ2-2	-	15
TGCGCCAGCAGCTTTCATAGTACCCATTCACCCCTCCACTTT	CASSFHSTHSPLHF	-	TRBV5-1	TRBJ1-6	-	14
TGTGCCAGCAGCCCCGACCGGCGGGGGGGAGAGCAGTTCTTC	CASSPDRRGGEQFF	TRBD2	TRBV11-2	TRBJ2-1	-	14
TGCAGTGCTAGAGGCCGGGCGGGTTCCTACGAGCAGTACTTC	CSARGRAGSYEQYF	-	TRBV20-1	TRBJ2-7	-	14
TGCGCCAGCAGCCGAGCTAACCTAGGATCATACAATGAGCAGTTCTTC	CASSRANLGSYNEQFF	-	TRBV4-1	TRBJ2-1	-	16
TGTGCCATCGTACTGAACACTGAAGCTTTCTTT	CAIVLNTEAFF	-	TRBV10-3	TRBJ1-1	many	11
TGTGCCAGCAGCCCCGGACTAGCGGGGGACTCCTACGAGCAGTACTTC	CASSPGLAGDSYEQYF	TRBD2	TRBV4-2	TRBJ2-7	many	16
TGTGCCAGCAGCCTAACTGGGGCTTCCACGGCGGCCAAAAACATTCAGTACTTC	CASSLTGASTAAKNIQYF	-	TRBV11-2	TRBJ2-4	-	18
TGTGCCAGCGGACGGGAGTCAGATACGCAGTATTTT	CASGRESDTQYF	-	TRBV6-5	TRBJ2-3	-	12
TGTGCCAGCAGCTGGGGGGCTAGCACAGATACGCAGTATTTT	CASSWGASTDTQYF	-	TRBV5-4	TRBJ2-3	-	14
TGTGCCAGCAGCCAAGATTGGGGGACACCCTCCTACGAGCAGTACTTC	CASSQDWGTPSYEQYF	-	TRBV14	TRBJ2-7	many	16
TGTGCCAGCAGCTTGGAAGGGAGGGACACCGGGGAGCTGTTTTTT	CASSLEGRDTGELFF	TRBD2	TRBV5-4	TRBJ2-2	-	15